Presented here are 30 T cell receptor beta chains from one specimen sequenced in a study of regulatory T cells in long-lasting Graves disease (dated by TCRdb to the early 2020s). Preparation of the library involved multiplex PCR. Sequenced using an Illumina HiSeq 4000. TCR beta libraries were built with iRepertoire HTBI primers and Arm-PCR amplification of CDR3 regions. Through fastp at Q25 and MiXCR, TCRdb rebuilt clones from the public reads, retaining in-frame beta chains. All rows with the same CDR3 protein become a single entry with the most common DNA and genes. This sample comprises approximately 230,000 distinct CDR3 sequences, 15% to 20% of them detected only once. The ten most abundant clones make up approximately 20% of the sample. The intended sense of this specimen's time point label: newly diagnosed GD, antithyroid drugs for less than 3 months. For both TCR sequencing and RNA sequencing, RNA was extracted from PBMCs in TRIzol.

This sample comprised peripheral blood mononuclear cells (PBMCs), obtained at new diagnosis, from a patient treated with antithyroid drugs. The receptors derive from a female donor with Graves disease.

The table lists this clonotype with many counts. This chain links TRBV12-3 or TRBV12-4 with TRBJ2-3; D is perhaps TRBD1 or TRBD2 (6 bases each). Trimming took off 7 bases at V and 1 base at J, with 21 bases between the two ends. The CDR3 extends over 17 amino acids. CDR3 in DNA: TGTGCCAGCACTATTAGTTGGGCTAGGGGGGGCACAGATACGCAGTATTTT. It translates to CASTISWARGGTDTQYF.

This clonotype has only a few counts. A much larger clone sits a single nucleotide away, making a read error possible. The chain couples TRBV30 to TRBJ2-1, with D tentatively TRBD2 (7 bases). Germline V gene sequence: CDR1 GTSNPN, CDR2 SVGIG (reference sequence). The CDR3 runs 13 residues. The CDR3 region has the DNA TGTGCCTGCTGGAATGGGGGGGCTGGTGAGCAGCTCTTC. Encoded protein: CACWNGGAGEQLF.

Concerning this clonotype itself: This may be a read error: a much more frequent sequence differs by one nucleotide. The rearrangement uses TRBV6-9 and TRBJ1-1; 10 bases line up with TRBD1. In germline, CDR1 is MNHGY, CDR2 SVAAGI. This CDR3 is 15 amino acids long. DNA for the CDR3: TGTGCCGGCAGTTTACGGACAGGGGGAAAGACTGAAGCTTTCTTT. Translated: CAGSLRTGGKTEAFF.

The V call is TRBV12-3 or TRBV12-4, the J call TRBJ2-1; no definite D call. The CDR3 has 16 amino acids. V shed 2 bases and J shed 7 bases, with 18 bases lying between them. Written as DNA, the CDR3 is TGTGCCAGCAGTTTATCAGCTTTTCAGATCGGGAATGAGCAGTTCTTC. Its translation is CASSLSAFQIGNEQFF.

This clonotype was seen at least ten times. The genes are TRBV20-1 and TRBJ2-7; D may correspond to TRBD1 or TRBD2 (7 bases each). The CDR3 covers 14 residues. Trimming took 5 bases from V and 3 from J, leaving 17 bases between them. Germline lookup yields CDR1 DFQATT and CDR2 SNEGSKA (reference sequence). Written as DNA, the CDR3 is TGCAGTGCTCAGTGGGGGGGACAGTACTACGAGCAGTACTTC. Protein product: CSAQWGGQYYEQYF.

This clonotype showed up many times. The chain uses TRBV7-9 and TRBJ1-1; unclear D gene. The germline CDR1 and CDR2 sequences are SEHNR and FQNEAQ (reference sequence). The CDR3 is 14 amino acids. Trimming cost V 8 bases and J 4 bases, with 17 bases left between them. The CDR3 nucleotides are TGTGCCAGCCGATCGACTCATCGGAGCACTGAAGCTTTCTTT. This gives the protein CASRSTHRSTEAFF.

This clonotype has a count of ten or more. This chain uses TRBV7-8 with TRBJ1-6, with D unresolved. The CDR3 has 15 residues. Germline values: CDR1 SGHVS, CDR2 FQNEAQ. V lost 2 bases and J 9 bases, leaving 14 bases between the germline ends. CDR3 region: CASSLTKVWPSPLHF. DNA for the CDR3: TGTGCCAGCAGCTTAACCAAGGTCTGGCCTTCACCCCTCCACTTT.

This clonotype was seen at least ten times. This chain links TRBV5-1 with TRBJ2-7; TRBD1 matches at 7 bases. Per germline, CDR1 SGHRS and CDR2 YFSETQ. Trimming at V came to 0 bases and at J to 4 bases, leaving 4 bases not matched to a gene. This CDR3 has 14 amino acids. CDR3 coding DNA: TGCGCCAGCAGCTTGGAGGGGGCTGGGTACGAGCAGTACTTC. This translates into CASSLEGAGYEQYF.

This clonotype appeared many times. The chain combines TRBV7-9 with TRBJ1-4; no clear D gene. Germline V gene sequence: CDR1 SEHNR, CDR2 FQNEAQ (reference sequence). V was pared by 4 bases and J by 7 bases, with 10 bases between. CDR3 length: 13 residues. DNA of the CDR3: TGTGCCAGCAGCTCACCTACGGGTGAAAAACTGTTTTTT. It specifies CASSSPTGEKLFF.

The table lists this clonotype with many counts. V usage is TRBV2 and J usage is TRBJ2-3, with 8 bases lining up with TRBD2. After removal of 7 bases from V and 5 bases from J, the junction contained 5 bases not matched to a gene. This CDR3 spans 13 amino acids. The germline V gene encodes CDR1 SNHLY and CDR2 FYNNEI. CDR3 residues: CASKLLAGDTQYF. The CDR3 DNA reads TGTGCCAGCAAGCTTCTAGCGGGAGATACGCAGTATTTT.

In its sample, this clonotype was seen many times. This chain joins TRBV13 and TRBJ2-2; D not resolved. The CDR3 runs to 12 residues. Germline V gives CDR1 PRHDT, CDR2 FYEKMQ (reference sequence). Trimming took 3 bases from V and 7 from J, leaving 6 bases between them. The CDR3 DNA is TGTGCCAGCAGCTTTAATCTCGGGGAGCTGTTTTTT. Its protein is CASSFNLGELFF.

This clonotype showed up many times. No DNA is shown, since the ends of the CDR3 on it are uncertain; the CDR3 is the one TCRdb lists. The J gene is TRBJ2-1, the V gene TRBV4-2. The V gene's germline CDR1 is LGHNA and CDR2 YNFKEQ. The CDR3 extends over 13 residues, inclusive of both ends. The CDR3 region is CASSQVGDGTLFF.

The chain links TRBV2 to TRBJ1-2, with 9 nucleotides matching TRBD1. The CDR3 has 14 residues. V gave up 8 bases and J gave up 7 bases; unmatched junction bases: 11. Germline CDR1 reads SNHLY; CDR2 reads FYNNEI. The CDR3 region is CASLPGQGLGGYTF. The DNA for the CDR3 is TGTGCCAGCCTCCCGGGACAGGGTCTTGGTGGCTACACCTTC.

This clonotype was observed at least ten times. CDR3 protein: CASSLEGVRVDTQYF. CDR3 coding DNA: TGTGCCAGCAGTTTAGAGGGGGTCCGGGTAGATACGCAGTATTTT. The chain recombines TRBV12-3 or TRBV12-4 with TRBJ2-3; maybe TRBD1 (6 bases). Trimming shortened V by 1 base and J by 5 bases, and 13 bases separated the two germline ends. CDR3 size: 15 residues.

This clonotype was counted many times. V gene TRBV19 combines with J gene TRBJ2-3; D is uncertain. V lost 2 bases and J 3 bases, leaving 9 bases between the germline ends. The CDR3 is made up of 14 amino acids. Germline CDR1 and CDR2: LNHDA and SQIVND (reference sequence). The CDR3 nucleotides are TGTGCCAGTAGTATAACCTTTAGTACAGATACGCAGTATTTT. Residues: CASSITFSTDTQYF.

This clonotype was counted many times. The chain uses TRBV29-1 and TRBJ2-5; D uncertain. The CDR3 totals 13 residues. V dropped 2 bases and J dropped 1 base, with 8 bases sitting between them. CDR1 and CDR2 from the germline V gene are SQVTM and ANQGSEA. The CDR3 region has the DNA TGCAGCGTTGAAAAACACACCCAAGAGACCCAGTACTTC. Its translation is CSVEKHTQETQYF. The variable domain in full, with the rest retrieved from reference TRBV29-1 and TRBJ2-5, is SAVISQKPSRDICQRGTSLTIQCQVDSQVTMMFWYRQQPGQSLTLIATANQGSEATYESGFVIDKFPISRPNLTFSTLTVSNMSPEDSSIYLCSVEKHTQETQYFGPGTRLLVL.

This clonotype was seen repeatedly, ten times or more. The chain combines TRBV11-2 with TRBJ2-1; D perhaps matches TRBD2 (6 bases). CDR1 and CDR2 from the germline V gene are SGHAT and FQNNGV. The CDR3 is 15 amino acids. Deletions cut 4 bases from V and 4 bases from J, with 14 bases between. The CDR3 spells CASSSTTGTYNEQFF. The CDR3 DNA is TGTGCCAGCAGCTCGACTACGGGGACTTACAATGAGCAGTTCTTC.

For this clonotype: Since a far larger clone is one base different, this is likely a read error. The chain links TRBV6-1 to TRBJ1-5; no clear D gene. Germline V gene lookup returns CDR1 MNHNS and CDR2 SASEGT. V lost 3 bases and J lost 0, with 15 bases in between. The CDR3 consists of 17 residues. The chain's CDR3 is CASSESSMMGSNQPQHF. CDR3 nucleotides: TGTGCCAGCAGTGAGTCTTCCATGATGGGTAGCAATCAGCCCCAGCATTTT.

This clonotype has a handful of counts. A much larger clone sits a single nucleotide away, making a read error possible. The chain links TRBV20-1 to TRBJ2-1; D perhaps matches TRBD1 (5 bases). Germline V CDR1 and CDR2: DFQATT, SNEGSKA (reference sequence). This CDR3 is built from 15 residues. The CDR3, as DNA: TGCAGTGCTAGAGACAGGGAAACGCCCTACAATGGGCAGTTCTTC. Its translation: CSARDRETPYNGQFF.

This clonotype was seen more than once but under ten times. A much larger clone differs by one base, so this may be a read error. The chain uses TRBV24-1 and TRBJ1-2; weak D call: TRBD1 (6 bases). V lost 3 bases to trimming and J lost 8 bases, with 24 bases between them. The CDR3 spans 17 residues. Germline CDR1 is KGHDR and CDR2 is SFDVKD. DNA of the CDR3: TGTGCCACCAGTGATCTGCTGGGTGGCCAGGGGACGGGGGGCTACACCTTC. Its translation: CATSDLLGGQGTGGYTF.

In this sample, this clonotype turned up many times. V usage is TRBV11-2 and J usage is TRBJ2-6; D remains unclear. The germline V gene has CDR1 SGHAT and CDR2 FQNNGV. The CDR3 has 13 residues. Trimming left V 5 bases short and J 0 bases short, with 2 bases between. The chain's CDR3 is CASSNSGANVLTF. The CDR3 DNA is TGTGCCAGCAGCAACTCTGGGGCCAACGTCCTGACTTTC.

This clonotype was observed at least ten times. This chain joins TRBV6-2 or TRBV6-3 and TRBJ2-1; 8 nucleotides align to TRBD2. This CDR3 is built from 15 residues. Germline V CDR1 and CDR2: MNHEY, SVGEGT. The junction had 9 bases not matched to a gene; V was cut back by 6 bases and J by 5 bases. CDR3 coding DNA: TGTGCCAGCAGCCACGGGACTAGTGGCCACAATGAGCAGTTCTTC. It translates to CASSHGTSGHNEQFF.

There are many counts of this clonotype. The V gene is TRBV7-2, the J gene TRBJ1-4; D might be TRBD1 (6 bases). This CDR3 spans 13 amino acids. Between the trimmed V and J ends, which lost 3 bases and 5 bases, there was a span of 7 bases. Germline V gene sequence: CDR1 SGHTA, CDR2 FQGNSA. Here the CDR3 DNA reads TGTGCCAGCAGCTTCGGACAGAATGAAAAACTGTTTTTT. It is translated as CASSFGQNEKLFF. Filled out from reference TRBV7-2 and TRBJ1-4, the complete variable domain reads GAGVSQSPSNKVTEKGKDVELRCDPISGHTALYWYRQSLGQGLEFLIYFQGNSAPDKSGLPSDRFSAERTGGSVSTLTIQRTQQEDSAVYLCASSFGQNEKLFFGSGTQLSVL.

Worth noting for this clonotype: A far larger clone differs by one base, so this is likely a read error. V usage is TRBV11-3 and J usage is TRBJ1-2; D possibly corresponds to TRBD1 (6 bases). CDR3 length: 15 amino acids. The V gene's germline CDR1 is SGHNT and CDR2 YENEEA. V was clipped by 4 bases and J by 13 bases, with 25 bases between them. The CDR3 nucleotides are TGTGCCAGCAGCTCCCGGACAGTCGGTTCGTATGTACTCACCTTC. This gives the protein CASSSRTVGSYVLTF.

A single count supports this clonotype. V gene TRBV27 combines with J gene TRBJ2-1; 14 bases fit TRBD2. CDR1 is MNHEY and CDR2 is SMNVEV in the germline V gene (reference sequence). Unmatched junction bases numbered 6, after V lost 3 bases and J lost 8 bases. The CDR3 is 16 amino acids. The CDR3 DNA follows: TGTGCCAGCAGTTTGGAGGGACTAGCGGGAGCGGATGAGCAGTTCTTC. Its protein product is CASSLEGLAGADEQFF.

The sample holds many counts of this clonotype. The chain links TRBV6-1 to TRBJ1-2; no firm D call. Germline V gives CDR1 MNHNS, CDR2 SASEGT. The CDR3 covers 14 residues. Trimming removed 6 bases at V and 4 bases at J, with 15 bases between. CDR3 in DNA: TGTGCCAGCAGCCACAGCCTAACGGGCTATGGCTACACCTTC. Translation gives CASSHSLTGYGYTF.

In its sample, this clonotype was seen many times. In DNA, the CDR3 is TGTGCCAGCAGCTTAGAGTCGGGACTAAGACCCTACGAGCAGTACTTC. This encodes CASSLESGLRPYEQYF. The chain couples TRBV7-2 to TRBJ2-7; 7 bases fit TRBD2. The germline CDR1 and CDR2 sequences are SGHTA and FQGNSA. This CDR3 has 16 residues. V was clipped by 1 base and J by 2 bases; unmatched bases: 8.

This clonotype was seen ten or more times. The chain carries TRBV9 and TRBJ2-7, with D hard to call. The V gene lost 0 bases and the J gene lost 6 bases, with 13 bases spanning the gap. The CDR3 is 14 amino acids. Germline CDR1 reads SGDLS; CDR2 reads YYNGEE. The CDR3 coding sequence is TGTGCCAGCAGCGTAGATAATTCGAGAGGCGAGCAGTACTTC. It translates to CASSVDNSRGEQYF.

About this clonotype itself: Given a much more abundant clone one base away, this may be a read error. The V gene is TRBV20-1, the J gene TRBJ2-5, with 14 bases matching TRBD2. The length of the CDR3 is 16 residues. Germline V gene lookup returns CDR1 DFQATT and CDR2 SNEGSKA (reference sequence). The CDR3 DNA is TGCAGTGCTCAAGAGACTAGCGGGAGGGCCAGTTACGAGCAGCACTTC. This translates into CSAQETSGRASYEQHF.

Many counts were recorded for this clonotype. The chain couples TRBV12-3 or TRBV12-4 to TRBJ2-1; 7 nucleotides agree with TRBD1. V lost 6 bases to trimming and J lost 7 bases; unmatched junction nucleotides: 9. CDR3 size: 14 residues. In DNA form, the CDR3 reads TGTGCCAGCAGCAGACGACAGGGAGTAAATGAGCAGTTCTTC. Encoded protein: CASSRRQGVNEQFF.